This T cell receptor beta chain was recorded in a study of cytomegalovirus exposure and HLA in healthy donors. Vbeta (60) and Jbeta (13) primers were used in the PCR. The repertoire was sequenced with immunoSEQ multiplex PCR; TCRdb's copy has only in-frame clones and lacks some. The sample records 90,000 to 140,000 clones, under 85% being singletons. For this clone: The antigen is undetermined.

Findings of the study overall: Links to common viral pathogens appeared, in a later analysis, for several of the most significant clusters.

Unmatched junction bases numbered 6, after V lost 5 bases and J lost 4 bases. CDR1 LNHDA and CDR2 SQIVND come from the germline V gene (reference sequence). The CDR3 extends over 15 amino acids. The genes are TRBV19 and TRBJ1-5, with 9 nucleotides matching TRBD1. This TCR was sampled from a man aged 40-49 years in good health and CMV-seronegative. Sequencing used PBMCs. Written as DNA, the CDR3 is TGTGCCAGTAGTTGGGGACAGGGAGGTAATCAGCCCCAGCATTTT. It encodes CASSWGQGGNQPQHF. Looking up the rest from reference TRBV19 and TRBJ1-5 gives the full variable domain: DGGITQSPKYLFRKEGQNVTLSCEQNLNHDAMYWYRQDPGQGLRLIYYSQIVNDFQKGDIAEGYSVSREKKESFPLTVTSAQKNPTAFYLCASSWGQGGNQPQHFGDGTRLSIL.